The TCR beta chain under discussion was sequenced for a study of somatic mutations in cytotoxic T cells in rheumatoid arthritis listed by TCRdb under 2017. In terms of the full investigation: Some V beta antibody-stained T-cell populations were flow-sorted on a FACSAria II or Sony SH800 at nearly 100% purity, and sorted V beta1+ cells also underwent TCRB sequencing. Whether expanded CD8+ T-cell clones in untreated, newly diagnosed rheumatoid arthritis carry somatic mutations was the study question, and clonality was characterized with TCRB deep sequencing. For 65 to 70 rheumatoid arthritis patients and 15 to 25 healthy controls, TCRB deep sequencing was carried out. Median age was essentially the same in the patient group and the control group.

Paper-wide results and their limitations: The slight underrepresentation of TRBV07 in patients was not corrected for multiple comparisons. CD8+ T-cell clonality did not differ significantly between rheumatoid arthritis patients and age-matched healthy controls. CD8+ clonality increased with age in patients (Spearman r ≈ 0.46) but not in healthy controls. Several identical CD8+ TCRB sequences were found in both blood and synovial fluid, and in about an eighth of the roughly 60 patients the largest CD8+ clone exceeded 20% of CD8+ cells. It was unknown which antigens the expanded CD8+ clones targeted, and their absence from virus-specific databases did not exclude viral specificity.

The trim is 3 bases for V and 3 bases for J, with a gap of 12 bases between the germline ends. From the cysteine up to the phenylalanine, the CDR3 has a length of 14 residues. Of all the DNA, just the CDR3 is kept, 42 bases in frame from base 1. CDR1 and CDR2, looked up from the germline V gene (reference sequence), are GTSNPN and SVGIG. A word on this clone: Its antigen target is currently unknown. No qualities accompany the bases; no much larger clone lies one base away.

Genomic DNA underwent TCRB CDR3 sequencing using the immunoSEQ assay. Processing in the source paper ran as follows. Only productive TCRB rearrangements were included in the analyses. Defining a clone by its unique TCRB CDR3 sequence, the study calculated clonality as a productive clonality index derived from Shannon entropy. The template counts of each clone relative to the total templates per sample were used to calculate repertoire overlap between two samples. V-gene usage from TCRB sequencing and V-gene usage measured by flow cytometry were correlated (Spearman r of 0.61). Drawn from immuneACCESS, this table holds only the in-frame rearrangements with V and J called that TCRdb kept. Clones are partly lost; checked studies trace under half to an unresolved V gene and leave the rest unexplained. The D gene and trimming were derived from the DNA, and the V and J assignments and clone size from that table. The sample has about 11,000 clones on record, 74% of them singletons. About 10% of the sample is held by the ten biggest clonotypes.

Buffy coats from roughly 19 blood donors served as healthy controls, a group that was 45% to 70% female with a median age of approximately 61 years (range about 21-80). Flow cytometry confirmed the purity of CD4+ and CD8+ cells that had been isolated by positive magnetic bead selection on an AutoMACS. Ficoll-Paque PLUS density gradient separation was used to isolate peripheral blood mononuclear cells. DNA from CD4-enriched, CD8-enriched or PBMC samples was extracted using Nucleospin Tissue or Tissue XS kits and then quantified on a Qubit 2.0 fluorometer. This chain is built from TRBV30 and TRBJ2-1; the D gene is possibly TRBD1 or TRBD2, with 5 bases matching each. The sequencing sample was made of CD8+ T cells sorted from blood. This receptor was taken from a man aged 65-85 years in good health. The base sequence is TGTGCCTGGAGCGGGGACGGCAACTACAATGAGCAGTTCTTC. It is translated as CAWSGDGNYNEQFF.